This TCR beta chain derives from a study of cytomegalovirus exposure and HLA in healthy donors. Study outcomes and limitations: Data from an earlier analysis indicated that most TCR beta V segments were productive either about 87% or about 30% of the time. Analysis was carried out at a later point, and it linked a missense DCLRE1C variant to TCR beta V- and J-gene trimming.

About this clone: Its antigen is unidentified.

Both 60 Vbeta primers and 13 Jbeta primers went into the PCR. Assay: immunoSEQ multiplex PCR; the TCRdb copy retains only in-frame clones and omits some. The data hold 70,000 to 100,000 clones, with more than 75% observed a single time. The CDR3 extends over 17 amino acids. The germline CDR1 and CDR2 sequences are LNHDA and SQIVND (reference sequence). V shed 7 bases, J shed 0 bases, and the junction held 12 bases outside the gene matches. The TCR originated in a man between 18 and 35 years old in good health and CMV-seronegative. Sequenced material: PBMCs. The V call is TRBV19, the J call TRBJ1-5; 7 positions agree with TRBD1. CDR3 region: CASTGGQQAYSNQPQHF. The CDR3 DNA sequence: TGTGCCAGTACCGGGGGACAGCAAGCTTATAGCAATCAGCCCCAGCATTTT.